This entry lists 21 T cell receptor beta chains sequenced from one sample in a study of OX40 agonist ivuxolimab in advanced cancers. Repertoires were generated with immunoSEQ multiplex PCR, while TCRdb's copy carries only in-frame clones and drops some. The data hold 33,000 or so clones, with around 87% observed a single time. The sample here was CD4+ or CD8+ T cells sorted from blood, taken in a trial of the OX40 agonist ivuxolimab. These receptors were taken from an adult with an advanced solid tumor such as melanoma, head and neck, liver or kidney cancer.

This rearrangement joins TRBV6-1 to TRBJ1-5; possibly TRBD1 for D (6 bases). V was trimmed by 5 bases and J by 6 bases, leaving 14 bases between them. The germline V gene has CDR1 MNHNS and CDR2 SASEGT. The CDR3 has 14 residues. The CDR3 DNA reads as TGTGCCAGCAGTCCACGGCAGGGGACTCAGCCCCAGCATTTT. Translated: CASSPRQGTQPQHF.

The rearrangement links TRBV5-6 to TRBJ2-3; 10 positions agree with TRBD2. Trimming at V came to 0 bases and at J to 4 bases, leaving 8 bases not matched to a gene. This CDR3 has 17 residues. Germline V gene data show CDR1 as SGHDT and CDR2 as YYEEEE. The CDR3 bases are TGTGCCAGCAGCTTGGGGGGGCTAGCGGGAGTGGCAGATACGCAGTATTTT. This translates into CASSLGGLAGVADTQYF.

This clone was seen once. The rearrangement links TRBV19 to TRBJ2-1; TRBD2 aligns across 7 bases. Germline assignment: CDR1 LNHDA and CDR2 SQIVND (reference sequence). J was trimmed by 6 bases and V by 5 bases; bases with no gene match: 10. The CDR3 loop spans 15 amino acids. Written as DNA, the CDR3 is TGTGCCAGTAGTGGGAGGCGGGAGAACGGCAATGAGCAGTTCTTC. Protein sequence: CASSGRRENGNEQFF.

This sequence joins TRBV28 and TRBJ1-2, with TRBD1 as a possible D gene (5 bases). V lost 3 bases and J 0 bases, leaving 11 bases between the germline ends. Per the germline V gene, CDR1 is MDHEN and CDR2 is SYDVKM. This CDR3 contains 15 residues. The CDR3 is CASSFRQKSNYGYTF. The CDR3 DNA follows: TGTGCCAGCAGTTTCCGACAGAAATCTAACTATGGCTACACCTTC.

This CDR3 reads CASRITEGPLVGQPQHF. DNA of the CDR3: TGTGCAAGTCGCATAACTGAGGGCCCGTTGGTCGGACAGCCCCAGCATTTT. The V and J genes are TRBV12-2 and TRBJ1-5. TRBV12-2 is a pseudogene. There are 17 residues in the CDR3.

This chain connects TRBV7-2 to TRBJ2-1; 8 nucleotides line up with TRBD2. Germline CDR1 SGHTA, CDR2 FQGNSA. The length of the CDR3 is 15 residues. The J segment lost 4 bases and the V segment lost 2 bases, leaving 4 bases of the junction unmatched. CDR3: CASSLSSGAYNEQFF. Here the CDR3 DNA reads TGTGCCAGCAGCTTAAGTAGCGGGGCTTACAATGAGCAGTTCTTC.

V is TRBV11-2 and J is TRBJ2-1; 8 bases match TRBD2. The CDR3 consists of 15 residues. After removal of 5 bases from V and 3 bases from J, the junction contained 6 bases not matched to a gene. Germline assignment: CDR1 SGHAT and CDR2 FQNNGV. CDR3: CASSPTGRDYNEQFF. The CDR3 nucleotides are TGTGCCAGCAGCCCGACCGGGAGGGACTACAATGAGCAGTTCTTC. The full variable domain, with the rest looked up from reference TRBV11-2 and TRBJ2-1, is EAGVAQSPRYKIIEKRQSVAFWCNPISGHATLYWYQQILGQGPKLLIQFQNNGVVDDSQLPKDRFSAERLKGVDSTLKIQPAKLEDSAVYLCASSPTGRDYNEQFFGPGTRLTVL.

J is TRBJ2-1 and V is TRBV10-3; perhaps TRBD2 as D (6 bases). Per the germline V gene, CDR1 is ENHRY and CDR2 is SYGVKD. This CDR3 is 15 amino acids long. Trimming cost V 4 bases and J 6 bases, with 16 bases left between them. The CDR3 DNA follows: TGTGCCATCAGTGTATTTGGGGGGTTGGGCAATGAGCAGTTCTTC. It specifies CAISVFGGLGNEQFF.

The chain has TRBV11-3 and TRBJ2-1; no firm D call. The CDR3 is made up of 13 amino acids. Looked up from germline, CDR1 is SGHNT and CDR2 is YENEEA. The V end lost 3 bases, the J end lost 8 bases, and 11 bases lay between the germline ends. CDR3 nucleotides: TGTGCCAGCAGCTTGGTCCGAGGCTATGAGCAGTTCTTC. As protein: CASSLVRGYEQFF.

This clone was observed a few times. The J gene is TRBJ1-1, the V gene TRBV28; 7 bases map to TRBD1. Germline assignment: CDR1 MDHEN and CDR2 SYDVKM. The V gene end was trimmed by 3 bases and the J gene end by 0 bases; junction bases not matched to a gene: 7. The CDR3 runs 16 residues. The CDR3 sequence: CASSLGDSYMNTEAFF. The CDR3 coding sequence is TGTGCCAGCAGTTTGGGGGACAGTTACATGAACACTGAAGCTTTCTTT.

The genes are TRBV29-1 and TRBJ1-1, with 9 bases identical to TRBD1. The V segment lost 2 bases and the J segment 4 bases; nucleotides outside the gene matches: 11. The germline gives CDR1 SQVTM, CDR2 ANQGSEA. This CDR3 region has 16 residues. CDR3 bases: TGCAGCGTTGAAATGTTGGGGGCGACAGGGGGCACTGAAGCTTTCTTT. Encoded protein: CSVEMLGATGGTEAFF. The variable domain in full, completed from reference TRBV29-1 and TRBJ1-1, reads SAVISQKPSRDICQRGTSLTIQCQVDSQVTMMFWYRQQPGQSLTLIATANQGSEATYESGFVIDKFPISRPNLTFSTLTVSNMSPEDSSIYLCSVEMLGATGGTEAFFGQGTRLTVV.

The V gene is TRBV4-1, the J gene TRBJ2-7; 11 bases are a match to TRBD2. Germline CDR1 is MGHRA and CDR2 is YSYEKL. The length of the CDR3 is 19 residues. V lost 3 bases and J lost 0; bases outside the gene matches: 13. CDR3 residues: CASSHPGLAGGPSSYEQYF. In DNA form, the CDR3 reads TGCGCCAGCAGCCACCCGGGCTTAGCGGGAGGGCCTAGCTCCTACGAGCAGTACTTC.

Details on this clone: The junction differs from germline at one of its ends, possibly a read error. In DNA form, the CDR3 reads TGTGCCAGCGGTGAAGGTAAGGCAACTAATGAAAAACTGTTTTTT. It translates to CASGEGKATNEKLFF. The chain couples TRBV6-4 to TRBJ1-4; D unresolved. The CDR3 is 15 residues long. The germline V gene encodes CDR1 MRHNA and CDR2 SNTAGT.

The genes are TRBV5-1 and TRBJ1-4; 8 bases agree with TRBD1. V was pared by 1 base and J by 7 bases, with 3 bases of the junction left unmatched. Germline V gene sequence: CDR1 SGHRS, CDR2 YFSETQ. The CDR3 extends over 14 amino acids. The CDR3 region has the DNA TGCGCCAGCAGCTTGTATCAGGGGGCTGAAAAACTGTTTTTT. Its translation is CASSLYQGAEKLFF.

This chain links TRBV11-3 with TRBJ2-1; no clear D. The germline gives CDR1 SGHNT, CDR2 YENEEA. The CDR3 covers 13 residues. The ends were cut back, 5 bases at V and 9 bases at J, with 14 bases in the middle. CDR3 sequence: CASSRIFTGEQFF. Written as DNA, the CDR3 is TGTGCCAGCAGCCGGATTTTCACGGGTGAGCAGTTCTTC.

The CDR3 here is CASSVTGFDEQYF. Here the CDR3 DNA reads TGTGCCAGCAGTGTTACGGGTTTCGACGAGCAGTACTTC. The rearrangement joins TRBV2 to TRBJ2-7; D gene unclear. This CDR3 has 13 residues. V lost 4 bases and J 5 bases, leaving 12 bases between the germline ends. Germline CDR1 and CDR2: SNHLY and FYNNEI. Filled out from reference TRBV2 and TRBJ2-7, the complete variable domain reads EPEVTQTPSHQVTQMGQEVILRCVPISNHLYFYWYRQILGQKVEFLVSFYNNEISEKSEIFDDQFSVERPDGSNFTLKIRSTKLEDSAMYFCASSVTGFDEQYFGPGTRLTVT.

The chain recombines TRBV6-5 with TRBJ1-4, with D uncertain. V shed 6 bases and J shed 7 bases, with 18 bases lying between them. Germline V CDR1 and CDR2: MNHEY, SVGAGI. CDR3 size: 15 residues. In DNA, the CDR3 is TGTGCCAGCAGCCAAGAGGCGGGGAGTGCTGAAAAACTGTTTTTT. Translation: CASSQEAGSAEKLFF.

The chain carries TRBV28 and TRBJ2-7, with D possibly being TRBD2 (6 bases). The CDR3 has 15 amino acids. CDR1 and CDR2 (germline): MDHEN, SYDVKM. The V end was cut by 2 bases, the J end by 5 bases, with 16 bases between. CDR3 bases: TGTGCCAGCAGTTTACCCCGGGGGAAGGGCGACGAGCAGTACTTC. It yields the protein CASSLPRGKGDEQYF.

The chain links TRBV4-1 to TRBJ2-7, with 10 positions matching TRBD1. Germline CDR1 reads MGHRA; CDR2 reads YSYEKL. J gave up 3 bases and V 0 bases, and 5 bases lay outside the gene matches. The CDR3 is 16 amino acids. CDR3 DNA: TGCGCCAGCAGCCAAGAGGAGACAGGGGGCTTCTACGAGCAGTACTTC. Its translation: CASSQEETGGFYEQYF.

This sequence joins TRBV6-5 and TRBJ1-2; tentative D call: TRBD1 (6 bases). CDR1 MNHEY and CDR2 SVGAGI come from the germline V gene. The V end lost 6 bases, the J end lost 4 bases, and 12 bases lay between the germline ends. The CDR3 covers 13 residues. The CDR3 DNA reads as TGTGCCAGCAGCCTTGGACAGCGCTATGGCTACACCTTC. It encodes CASSLGQRYGYTF.

This clone was seen a few times. V and J are TRBV29-1 and TRBJ2-5, with 12 bases aligning to TRBD2. Unmatched junction bases numbered 8, after V lost 3 bases and J lost 9 bases. The CDR3 covers 14 residues. Per germline, CDR1 SQVTM and CDR2 ANQGSEA. The CDR3, as DNA: TGCAGCGTTGATGAGCTAGCGGGAGGGACGGCCCAGTACTTC. This sequence encodes CSVDELAGGTAQYF.